A single sample gave rise to the 7 T cell receptor beta chains below, sequenced in a study of brain T cells in children with intractable seizures. Data came from immunoSEQ multiplex PCR; TCRdb stores just in-frame clones and leaves some out. The table includes tens of thousands of clones, approximately 94% detected once. Sequences were derived from peripheral blood, sampled at surgery. These TCRs come from a boy under two years old with tuberous sclerosis and intractable seizures.

This chain joins TRBV12-3 or TRBV12-4 and TRBJ2-7, with D uncertain. V was cut by 5 bases and J by 4 bases, with 9 bases left in between. The CDR3 runs 12 residues. The CDR3: CASSTVEYEQYF. CDR3 coding DNA: TGTGCCAGCAGTACGGTGGAATACGAGCAGTACTTC.

This sequence joins TRBV5-4 and TRBJ2-5; D is perhaps TRBD1 or TRBD2 (5 bases each). V was trimmed by 7 bases and J by 1 base, leaving 5 bases between them. The length of the CDR3 is 11 residues. Germline values: CDR1 SGHNT, CDR2 YYREEE (reference sequence). The CDR3 sequence is CASGGQETQYF. CDR3 DNA: TGTGCCAGCGGGGGCCAAGAGACCCAGTACTTC. The entire variable domain, with the rest obtained from reference TRBV5-4 and TRBJ2-5, is as follows: ETGVTQSPTHLIKTRGQQVTLRCSSQSGHNTVSWYQQALGQGPQFIFQYYREEENGRGNFPPRFSGLQFPNYSSELNVNALELDDSALYLCASGGQETQYFGPGTRLLVL.

The rearrangement joins TRBV6-4 to TRBJ2-1; TRBD1 matches at 11 bases. This CDR3 spans 15 amino acids. The V and J ends lost 4 bases and 6 bases, in that order; junction bases with no gene match: 5. CDR1 and CDR2 from the germline V gene are MRHNA and SNTAGT. CDR3 nucleotide sequence: TGTGCCAGCAGTGTGGGACAGGGGGGTTTCAATGAGCAGTTCTTC. Translating it yields CASSVGQGGFNEQFF.

DNA for the CDR3: TGTGCCAGCAGCGTGGGACAGGATACGCAGTATTTT. Residues: CASSVGQDTQYF. The chain employs TRBV12-3 or TRBV12-4 and TRBJ2-3; 7 bases line up with TRBD1. V shed 6 bases, J shed 6 bases, and the junction held 3 bases outside the gene matches. This CDR3 has 12 residues.

The rearrangement uses TRBV11-2 and TRBJ2-1; 11 nucleotides agree with TRBD2. Trimming removed 8 bases from V and 4 bases from J; junction bases left unmatched: 10. CDR3 size: 16 residues. Germline V lookup: CDR1 SGHAT, CDR2 FQNNGV. The CDR3, as DNA: TGTGCCAGCCAAGCGGGTCTAGCGGGAGGATACAATGAGCAGTTCTTC. Protein: CASQAGLAGGYNEQFF.

The chain couples TRBV7-2 to TRBJ1-2; no reliable D call. The CDR3 runs 14 residues. The V and J ends lost 1 base and 4 bases respectively, with 10 bases between them. Germline V gives CDR1 SGHTA, CDR2 FQGNSA. CDR3 residues: CASSLESRLYGYTF. The CDR3, as DNA: TGTGCCAGCAGCTTAGAGAGCAGGCTCTATGGCTACACCTTC.

This rearrangement joins TRBV27 to TRBJ2-7; D is unclear. CDR3 length: 12 residues. The germline V and J ends were trimmed by 5 bases and 4 bases, with 9 bases remaining between them. Germline values: CDR1 MNHEY, CDR2 SMNVEV (reference sequence). This chain's CDR3 is CASSPNLYEQYF. In DNA form, the CDR3 reads TGTGCCAGCAGTCCTAACCTGTACGAGCAGTACTTC.